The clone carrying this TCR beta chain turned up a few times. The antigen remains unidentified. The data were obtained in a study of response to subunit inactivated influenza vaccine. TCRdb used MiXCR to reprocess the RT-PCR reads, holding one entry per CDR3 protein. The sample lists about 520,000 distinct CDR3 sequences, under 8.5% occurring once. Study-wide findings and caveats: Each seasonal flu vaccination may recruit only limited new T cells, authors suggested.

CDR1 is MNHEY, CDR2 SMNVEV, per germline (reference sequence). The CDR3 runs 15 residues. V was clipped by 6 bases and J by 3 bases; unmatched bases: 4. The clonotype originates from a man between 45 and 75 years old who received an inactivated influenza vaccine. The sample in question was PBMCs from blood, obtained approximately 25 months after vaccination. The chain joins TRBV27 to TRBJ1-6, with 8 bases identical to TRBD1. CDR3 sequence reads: CASRIQGGYNSPLHF. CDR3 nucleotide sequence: TGTGCCAGCAGAATACAGGGGGGCTATAATTCACCCCTCCACTTT.